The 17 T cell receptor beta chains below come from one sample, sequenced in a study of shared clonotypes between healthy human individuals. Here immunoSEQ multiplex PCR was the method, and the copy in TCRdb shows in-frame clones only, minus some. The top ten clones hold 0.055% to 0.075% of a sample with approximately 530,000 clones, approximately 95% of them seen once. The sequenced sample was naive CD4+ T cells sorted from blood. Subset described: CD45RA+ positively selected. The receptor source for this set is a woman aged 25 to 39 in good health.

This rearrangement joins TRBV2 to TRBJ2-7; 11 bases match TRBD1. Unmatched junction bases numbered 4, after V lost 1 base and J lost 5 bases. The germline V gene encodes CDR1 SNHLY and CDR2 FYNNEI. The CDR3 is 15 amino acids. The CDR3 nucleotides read TGTGCCAGCAGTGAAGGCGGACAGGGGGCGCACGAGCAGTACTTC. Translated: CASSEGGQGAHEQYF.

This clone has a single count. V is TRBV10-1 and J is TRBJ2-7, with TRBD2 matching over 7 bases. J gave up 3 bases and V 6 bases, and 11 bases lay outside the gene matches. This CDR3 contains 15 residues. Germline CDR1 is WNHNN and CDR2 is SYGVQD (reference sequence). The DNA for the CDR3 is TGCGCCAGCAGAGCTGGGGCGGGAGATTACTACGAGCAGTACTTC. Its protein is CASRAGAGDYYEQYF.

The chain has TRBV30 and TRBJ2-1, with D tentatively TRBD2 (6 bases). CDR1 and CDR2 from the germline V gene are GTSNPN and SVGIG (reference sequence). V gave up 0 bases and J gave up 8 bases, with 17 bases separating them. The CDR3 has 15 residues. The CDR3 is CAWSVHSDGEDEQFF. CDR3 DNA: TGTGCCTGGAGTGTACACTCGGATGGGGAGGATGAGCAGTTCTTC.

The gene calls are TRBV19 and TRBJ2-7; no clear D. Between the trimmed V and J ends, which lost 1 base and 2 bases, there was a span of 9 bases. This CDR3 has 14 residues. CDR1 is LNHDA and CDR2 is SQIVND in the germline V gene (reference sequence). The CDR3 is CASSIGPYPYEQYF. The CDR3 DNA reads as TGTGCCAGTAGTATAGGCCCCTATCCCTACGAGCAGTACTTC.

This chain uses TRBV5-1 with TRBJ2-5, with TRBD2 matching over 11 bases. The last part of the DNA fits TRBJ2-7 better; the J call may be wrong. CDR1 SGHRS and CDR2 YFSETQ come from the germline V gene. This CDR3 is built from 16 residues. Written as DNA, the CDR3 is TGCGCCAGCAGCTTGGGAATAGCGGGAGGGCTAGACGAGCAGTACTTC. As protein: CASSLGIAGGLDEQYF.

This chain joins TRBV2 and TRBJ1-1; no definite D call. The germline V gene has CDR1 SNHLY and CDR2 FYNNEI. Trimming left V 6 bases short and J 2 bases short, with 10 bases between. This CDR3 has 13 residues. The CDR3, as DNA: TGTGCCAGCAGCCTCCAGGTAAACACTGAAGCTTTCTTT. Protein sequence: CASSLQVNTEAFF.

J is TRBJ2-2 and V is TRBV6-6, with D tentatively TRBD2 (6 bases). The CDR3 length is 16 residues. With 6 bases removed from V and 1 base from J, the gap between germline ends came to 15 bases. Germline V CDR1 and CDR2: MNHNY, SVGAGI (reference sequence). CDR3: CASRSSGTLNTGELFF. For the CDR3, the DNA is TGTGCCAGCAGATCCTCCGGGACTCTGAACACCGGGGAGCTGTTTTTT.

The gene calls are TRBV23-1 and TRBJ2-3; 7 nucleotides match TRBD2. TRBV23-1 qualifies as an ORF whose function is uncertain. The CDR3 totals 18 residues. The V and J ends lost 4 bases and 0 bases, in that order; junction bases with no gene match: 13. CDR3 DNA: TGCGCCAGCAGTCTTTGGGGGGGTGTTCTTCACAGCACAGATACGCAGTATTTT. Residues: CASSLWGGVLHSTDTQYF.

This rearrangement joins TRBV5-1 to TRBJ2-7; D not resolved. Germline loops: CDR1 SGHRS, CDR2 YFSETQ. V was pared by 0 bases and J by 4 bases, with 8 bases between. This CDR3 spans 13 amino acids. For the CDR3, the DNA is TGCGCCAGCAGCTTGGACACTCGATACGAGCAGTACTTC. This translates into CASSLDTRYEQYF.

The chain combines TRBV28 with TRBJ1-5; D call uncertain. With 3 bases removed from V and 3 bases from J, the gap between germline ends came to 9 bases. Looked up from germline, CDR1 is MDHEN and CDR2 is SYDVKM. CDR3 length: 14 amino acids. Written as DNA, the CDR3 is TGTGCCAGCAGTTTCGGTCCTTTCAATCAGCCCCAGCATTTT. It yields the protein CASSFGPFNQPQHF.

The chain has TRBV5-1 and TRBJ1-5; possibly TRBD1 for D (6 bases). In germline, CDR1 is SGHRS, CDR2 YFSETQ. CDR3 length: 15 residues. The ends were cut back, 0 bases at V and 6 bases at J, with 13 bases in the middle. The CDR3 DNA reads TGCGCCAGCAGCTTGGATCCGGGAGGGGGTCAGCCCCAGCATTTT. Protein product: CASSLDPGGGQPQHF.

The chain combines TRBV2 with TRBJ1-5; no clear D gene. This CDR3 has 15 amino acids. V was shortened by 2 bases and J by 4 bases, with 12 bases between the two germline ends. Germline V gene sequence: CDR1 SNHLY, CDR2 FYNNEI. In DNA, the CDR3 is TGTGCCAGCAGTGAATCGGACGGGATAAATCAGCCCCAGCATTTT. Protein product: CASSESDGINQPQHF.

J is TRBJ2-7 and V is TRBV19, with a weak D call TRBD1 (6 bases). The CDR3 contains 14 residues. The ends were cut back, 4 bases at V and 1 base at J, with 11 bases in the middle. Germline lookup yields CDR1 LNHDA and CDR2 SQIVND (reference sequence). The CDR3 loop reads CASSKAGDSYEQYF. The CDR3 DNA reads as TGTGCCAGTAGTAAGGCAGGGGATTCCTACGAGCAGTACTTC.

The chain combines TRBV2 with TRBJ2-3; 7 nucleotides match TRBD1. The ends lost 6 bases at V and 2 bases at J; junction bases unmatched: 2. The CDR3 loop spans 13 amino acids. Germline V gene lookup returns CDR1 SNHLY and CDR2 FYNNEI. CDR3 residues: CASRGQLTDTQYF. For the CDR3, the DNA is TGTGCCAGCAGGGGACAGCTCACAGATACGCAGTATTTT.

This CDR3 reads CASSPGQGIFNQPQHF. In DNA form, the CDR3 reads TGTGCCAGTAGTCCAGGACAGGGAATTTTCAATCAGCCCCAGCATTTT. The gene calls are TRBV19 and TRBJ1-5; 8 nucleotides match TRBD1. V lost 5 bases and J lost 3; bases outside the gene matches: 9. CDR1 LNHDA and CDR2 SQIVND come from the germline V gene (reference sequence). This CDR3 region has 16 residues.

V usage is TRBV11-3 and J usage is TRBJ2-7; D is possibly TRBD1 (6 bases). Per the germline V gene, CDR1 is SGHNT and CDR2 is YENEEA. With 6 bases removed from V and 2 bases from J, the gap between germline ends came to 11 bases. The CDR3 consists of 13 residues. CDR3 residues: CASSKGQPYEQYF. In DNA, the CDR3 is TGTGCCAGCAGTAAAGGACAGCCCTACGAGCAGTACTTC.

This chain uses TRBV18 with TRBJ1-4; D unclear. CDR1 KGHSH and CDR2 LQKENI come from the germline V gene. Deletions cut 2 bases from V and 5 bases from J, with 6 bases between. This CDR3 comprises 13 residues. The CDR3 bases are TGTGCCAGCTCACCAAGCAGAAATGAAAAACTGTTTTTT. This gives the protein CASSPSRNEKLFF.